The 19 T cell receptor beta chains below were found in one sample sequenced in a study of blood T cell repertoires in COVID-19. The data were produced by immunoSEQ multiplex PCR, yet TCRdb's version contains in-frame clones alone and is incomplete. The table records roughly 400,000 clones, 85% to 90% of them present only once. The sample comprised PBMCs or T cells enriched from blood (not recorded which). The receptor set was obtained from a woman under 40 who had recovered from COVID-19.

The chain is built from TRBV4-1 and TRBJ2-1; tentative D call: TRBD2 (5 bases). This CDR3 has 15 amino acids. Germline V lookup: CDR1 MGHRA, CDR2 YSYEKL. V was cut by 5 bases and J by 7 bases, with 18 bases left in between. CDR3 protein: CASSSEGRVGNEQFF. DNA for the CDR3: TGCGCCAGCAGCTCCGAGGGAAGGGTGGGGAATGAGCAGTTCTTC.

The chain recombines TRBV7-9 with TRBJ1-5; perhaps TRBD1 as D (6 bases). Trimming took 8 bases from V and 5 from J, leaving 13 bases between them. The germline V gene encodes CDR1 SEHNR and CDR2 FQNEAQ (reference sequence). This CDR3 is built from 13 residues. CDR3: CASQDRTDQPQHF. The CDR3 nucleotides read TGTGCCAGCCAAGACAGGACAGATCAGCCCCAGCATTTT.

The chain combines TRBV6-2 or TRBV6-3 with TRBJ1-1; D is uncertain. Trimming shortened V by 2 bases and J by 1 base, and 14 bases separated the two germline ends. Germline V gives CDR1 MNHEY, CDR2 SVGEGT. The CDR3 has 16 amino acids. The CDR3 loop is CASSYNYVVGNTEAFF. The CDR3 nucleotides are TGTGCCAGCAGTTACAACTACGTGGTGGGGAACACTGAAGCTTTCTTT.

This sequence joins TRBV24-1 and TRBJ2-3; 10 positions agree with TRBD1. Per the germline V gene, CDR1 is KGHDR and CDR2 is SFDVKD. The CDR3 has 15 amino acids. Germline trimming cut 5 bases from V and 4 bases from J; bases unmatched to any gene: 5. CDR3 in amino acids: CATSGPGQGADTQYF. CDR3 nucleotides: TGTGCCACCAGTGGTCCCGGACAGGGGGCAGATACGCAGTATTTT.

The chain recombines TRBV27 with TRBJ1-6; no clear D gene. This CDR3 has 20 amino acids. From germline, CDR1 is MNHEY and CDR2 SMNVEV (reference sequence). The V end was cut by 3 bases, the J end by 0 bases, with 21 bases between. DNA of the CDR3: TGTGCCAGCAGTTTTCGGGGTGGAGCTCAACCGAGCTCCTATAATTCACCCCTCCACTTT. This translates into CASSFRGGAQPSSYNSPLHF.

The chain joins TRBV25-1 to TRBJ1-6; a possible D gene is TRBD1 (5 bases). The CDR3 loop spans 18 amino acids. Germline lookup yields CDR1 MGHDK and CDR2 SYGVNS. The V and J ends lost 1 base and 9 bases respectively, with 22 bases between them. The CDR3 DNA reads TGTGCCAGCAGTGAATTCTTCCAGGATCCGCCCGGGGGTTCACCCCTCCACTTT. This gives the protein CASSEFFQDPPGGSPLHF.

The chain links TRBV25-1 to TRBJ1-2; TRBD1 matches 10 bases. This CDR3 contains 15 residues. Germline CDR1 and CDR2: MGHDK and SYGVNS. V dropped 8 bases and J dropped 2; count of bases not matched to a gene: 8. For the CDR3, the DNA is TGTGCCAGCTGGGGACAGGGGCGGGGGAACTATGGCTACACCTTC. Residues: CASWGQGRGNYGYTF.

The chain has TRBV19 and TRBJ1-6; D not resolved. The CDR3 has 13 amino acids. Germline V gives CDR1 LNHDA, CDR2 SQIVND (reference sequence). V was trimmed by 3 bases and J by 8 bases, leaving 8 bases between them. The CDR3: CASSMGTYSPLHF. DNA for the CDR3: TGTGCCAGTAGTATGGGCACGTATTCACCCCTCCACTTT.

The chain couples TRBV5-1 to TRBJ1-1; D is unresolved. CDR3 length: 15 amino acids. With 0 bases removed from V and 5 bases from J, the gap between germline ends came to 14 bases. Germline CDR1 and CDR2: SGHRS and YFSETQ. The CDR3 nucleotides are TGCGCCAGCAGCTTGGCGGCTAGAACGGTGACTGAAGCTTTCTTT. Its protein product is CASSLAARTVTEAFF.

This rearrangement joins TRBV10-1 to TRBJ2-7; 9 bases line up with TRBD2. The CDR3 sequence is 17 residues long. V shed 4 bases, J shed 7 bases, and the junction held 17 bases outside the gene matches. The germline V gene has CDR1 WNHNN and CDR2 SYGVQD (reference sequence). Here the CDR3 reads CASSALRGAGGPQEQYF. The CDR3, as DNA: TGCGCCAGCAGTGCCCTACGGGGCGCGGGAGGGCCTCAGGAGCAGTACTTC.

The chain is built from TRBV3-1 (or the pseudogene TRBV3-2) and TRBJ2-7; D unclear. Germline V lookup: CDR1 LGHDT, CDR2 YNNKEL (reference sequence). The CDR3 spans 16 residues. Trimming removed 1 base from V and 6 bases from J, with 19 bases in between. The CDR3 DNA reads TGTGCCAGCAGCCAAGTACCCGTACCGGGTTCTAGCGAGCAGTACTTC. Translation: CASSQVPVPGSSEQYF.

The V gene is TRBV7-2, the J gene TRBJ2-5; D is unclear. CDR3 length: 13 residues. The ends were cut back, 5 bases at V and 5 bases at J, with 12 bases in the middle. The germline gives CDR1 SGHTA, CDR2 FQGNSA. CDR3 sequence (DNA): TGTGCCAGCAGCCCAGCAGGCCGGGAGACCCAGTACTTC. It yields the protein CASSPAGRETQYF.

V and J are TRBV4-2 and TRBJ2-1, with 10 positions matching TRBD2. This CDR3 is built from 16 residues. The trim removed 1 base at V and 7 bases at J, leaving 7 bases unmatched. Germline loops: CDR1 LGHNA, CDR2 YNFKEQ. CDR3 loop: CASSQVGTSEGNEQFF. In DNA form, the CDR3 reads TGTGCCAGCAGCCAAGTTGGGACTAGCGAGGGGAATGAGCAGTTCTTC.

This chain joins TRBV5-5 and TRBJ1-1, with a tentative D call TRBD1 (6 bases). V lost 2 bases, J lost 1 base, and 6 bases lay in between. This CDR3 has 13 amino acids. CDR1 and CDR2 (germline): SGHKS, YYEKEE (reference sequence). The CDR3 DNA reads TGTGCCAGCAGCTTACAGGGGAACACTGAAGCTTTCTTT. Translation: CASSLQGNTEAFF.

In the case of this clone: The same CDR3 can be traced to other DNA sequences in this sample. The rearrangement links TRBV6-5 to TRBJ1-2; perhaps TRBD1 as D (5 bases). The CDR3 totals 12 residues. CDR1 and CDR2 from the germline V gene are MNHEY and SVGAGI. Trimming stripped 2 bases from V and 7 bases from J, with 8 bases between. Here the CDR3 DNA reads TGTGCCAGCAGTTACCTCGGGGGTGGCTACACCTTC. It is translated as CASSYLGGGYTF.

The chain joins TRBV19 to TRBJ2-1, with 8 bases identical to TRBD1. The CDR3 runs 13 residues. The junction had 4 bases not matched to a gene; V was cut back by 6 bases and J by 6 bases. CDR1 and CDR2 (germline): LNHDA, SQIVND (reference sequence). The CDR3 DNA is TGTGCCAGTAGACAGGGGGGATCCAATGAGCAGTTCTTC. Translation gives CASRQGGSNEQFF. Variable domain in full (rest from reference TRBV19 and TRBJ2-1): DGGITQSPKYLFRKEGQNVTLSCEQNLNHDAMYWYRQDPGQGLRLIYYSQIVNDFQKGDIAEGYSVSREKKESFPLTVTSAQKNPTAFYLCASRQGGSNEQFFGPGTRLTVL.

The rearrangement joins TRBV27 to TRBJ2-1, with a weak D call TRBD2 (6 bases). Germline CDR1 is MNHEY and CDR2 is SMNVEV (reference sequence). The CDR3 is made up of 15 amino acids. V lost 3 bases and J lost 8, with 17 bases in between. CDR3 nucleotide sequence: TGTGCCAGCAGTTTCCGGTCGTGGGGGGTGGATGAGCAGTTCTTC. Translation: CASSFRSWGVDEQFF.

The chain joins TRBV12-3 or TRBV12-4 to TRBJ2-1, with a weak D call TRBD2 (5 bases). V lost 8 bases and J 10 bases, leaving 9 bases between the germline ends. The CDR3 has 10 residues. The CDR3 reads CASGESEQFF. CDR3 DNA sequence: TGTGCCAGCGGGGAGTCCGAGCAGTTCTTC.

CDR3 protein: CASSLARTSPSSYEQYF. CDR3 DNA: TGCGCCAGCAGCTTGGCCCGGACTAGCCCGAGCTCCTACGAGCAGTACTTC. The rearrangement links TRBV5-1 to TRBJ2-7, with 8 positions matching TRBD2. Germline trimming cut 0 bases from V and 0 bases from J; bases unmatched to any gene: 8. CDR3 length: 17 amino acids. CDR1 and CDR2 (germline): SGHRS, YFSETQ.